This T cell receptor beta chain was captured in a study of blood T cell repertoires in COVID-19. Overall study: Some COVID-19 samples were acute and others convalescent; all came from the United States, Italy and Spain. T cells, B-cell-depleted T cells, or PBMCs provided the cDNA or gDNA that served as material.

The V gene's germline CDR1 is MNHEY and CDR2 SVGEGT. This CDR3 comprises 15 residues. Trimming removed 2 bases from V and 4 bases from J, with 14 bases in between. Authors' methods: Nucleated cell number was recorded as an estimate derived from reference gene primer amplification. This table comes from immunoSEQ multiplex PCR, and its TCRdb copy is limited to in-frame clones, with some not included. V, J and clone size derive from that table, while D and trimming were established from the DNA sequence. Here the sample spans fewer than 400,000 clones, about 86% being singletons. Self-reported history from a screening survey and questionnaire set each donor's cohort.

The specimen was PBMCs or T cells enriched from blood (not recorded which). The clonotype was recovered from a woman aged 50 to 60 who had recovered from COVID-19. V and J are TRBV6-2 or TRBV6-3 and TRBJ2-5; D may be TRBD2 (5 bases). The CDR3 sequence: CASSYVKVGGETQYF. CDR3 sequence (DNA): TGTGCCAGCAGTTACGTTAAGGTCGGAGGAGAGACCCAGTACTTC.